What follows describes a single TCR beta chain. Its specificity is not known. Genomic DNA templated the TCR beta VDJ and CDR3 profiling. Using its own MiXCR run on the reads, TCRdb lists one record per CDR3 protein. This table holds 150,000 to 200,000 distinct CDR3 sequences, around 45% found once. This sample is drawn from a study of CD8+CD57+ T cells in acquired aplastic anemia. Study-level results: Patients and controls turned out to have roughly 30 CD8+ CDR3 sequences in common.

The trim removed 7 bases at V and 12 bases at J, leaving 6 bases unmatched. Germline values: CDR1 DFQATT, CDR2 SNEGSKA (reference sequence). The CDR3 loop spans 11 amino acids. The chain couples TRBV20-1 to TRBJ2-1; 10 bases are shared with TRBD2. This clonotype originated in a human donor in good health. The sample consisted of sorted CD4+, CD8+, or CD8+CD57+ T cells (not recorded which) from PBMCs. CDR3 region: CSGAGGEGQFF. CDR3 bases: TGCAGTGGAGCGGGAGGGGAGGGGCAGTTCTTC.